This entry lists 17 T cell receptor beta chains sequenced from one sample in a study of shared clonotypes between healthy human individuals. The repertoire was sequenced with immunoSEQ multiplex PCR; TCRdb's copy has only in-frame clones and lacks some. This sample has 1.6 million or so clones, with roughly 97% found just once. Input material: naive CD4+ T cells sorted from blood. Sample subset: CD45RA+ positively selected. The receptor set was obtained from a man aged 25-40 years in good health.

J is TRBJ1-5 and V is TRBV6-5; D unresolved. Germline CDR1 and CDR2: MNHEY and SVGAGI. Trimming cost V 6 bases and J 5 bases, with 11 bases left between them. The CDR3 runs 13 residues. CDR3 in amino acids: CASSRVPDQPQHF. The CDR3 DNA is TGTGCCAGCAGCCGGGTCCCTGATCAGCCCCAGCATTTT.

The chain links TRBV7-6 to TRBJ1-1; a possible D gene is TRBD1 (5 bases). V gave up 0 bases and J gave up 4 bases, with 12 bases separating them. This CDR3 is 15 amino acids long. From germline, CDR1 is SGHVS and CDR2 FNYEAQ. CDR3 sequence (DNA): TGTGCCAGCAGCTTAGCCCCAGGGTTGGCCACTGAAGCTTTCTTT. It encodes CASSLAPGLATEAFF.

The chain has TRBV9 and TRBJ2-3; D may correspond to TRBD1 or TRBD2 (5 bases each). Germline V gene lookup returns CDR1 SGDLS and CDR2 YYNGEE. The CDR3 runs 15 residues. V gave up 4 bases and J gave up 8 bases, with 20 bases separating them. The CDR3 DNA is TGTGCCAGCAGCCCCATCGGGGCTGCGCAGGGTACGCAGTATTTT. This gives the protein CASSPIGAAQGTQYF.

V usage is TRBV10-3 and J usage is TRBJ1-1; TRBD1 matches at 7 bases. V lost 8 bases to trimming and J lost 1 base; unmatched junction nucleotides: 4. Germline V gene lookup returns CDR1 ENHRY and CDR2 SYGVKD. CDR3 length equals 13 residues. The CDR3: CAIQGQPNTEAFF. Written as DNA, the CDR3 is TGTGCCATCCAGGGACAGCCGAACACTGAAGCTTTCTTT.

This clone has only one observation. The gene calls are TRBV5-8 and TRBJ1-1; no clear D gene. CDR1 SGHTS and CDR2 YDEGEE come from the germline V gene. This CDR3 has 14 residues. The V end lost 0 bases, the J end lost 1 base, and 7 bases lay between the germline ends. The CDR3 loop is CASSLVAANTEAFF. DNA for the CDR3: TGTGCCAGCAGCTTGGTGGCAGCGAACACTGAAGCTTTCTTT.

The V and J genes are TRBV11-2 and TRBJ2-7; D call uncertain. CDR3 length: 15 residues. The V gene lost 4 bases and the J gene lost 3 bases, with 16 bases spanning the gap. CDR1 and CDR2 (germline): SGHAT, FQNNGV. Here the CDR3 DNA reads TGTGCCAGCAGCTACCAACGGATCCCCGGCTACGAGCAGTACTTC. Translating gives CASSYQRIPGYEQYF.

The chain links TRBV10-1 to TRBJ2-3; no clear D gene. The germline CDR1 and CDR2 sequences are WNHNN and SYGVQD (reference sequence). Deletions cut 2 bases from V and 6 bases from J, with 9 bases between. CDR3 length equals 13 residues. CDR3: CASSETILDTQYF. DNA of the CDR3: TGCGCCAGCAGTGAGACAATCTTGGATACGCAGTATTTT.

The rearrangement joins TRBV5-1 to TRBJ2-5, with D unresolved. The CDR3 has 15 residues. Germline V gene sequence: CDR1 SGHRS, CDR2 YFSETQ. Trimming left V 0 bases short and J 1 base short, with 10 bases between. The CDR3 coding sequence is TGCGCCAGCAGCTTGGCGACCGTGACCCAAGAGACCCAGTACTTC. It yields the protein CASSLATVTQETQYF.

The CDR3 coding sequence is TGTGCCAGCAGTCAACAGGGGAAACTCTACGAGCAGTACTTC. Encoded protein: CASSQQGKLYEQYF. The rearrangement uses TRBV6-6 and TRBJ2-7, with 7 bases matching TRBD1. The CDR3 contains 14 residues. V lost 5 bases and J lost 3; bases outside the gene matches: 7. The germline V gene has CDR1 MNHNY and CDR2 SVGAGI (reference sequence).

In regard to this clone: Other DNA sequences in this specimen translate into the identical CDR3. The chain uses TRBV18 and TRBJ2-6; D is ambiguous. The CDR3 has 15 amino acids. Trimming took off 0 bases at V and 0 bases at J, with 3 bases between the two ends. The germline V gene has CDR1 KGHSH and CDR2 LQKENI. The CDR3 region is CASSPPSSGANVLTF. The CDR3 nucleotides are TGTGCCAGCTCACCACCCTCCTCTGGGGCCAACGTCCTGACTTTC. Drawing the rest from reference TRBV18 and TRBJ2-6, the complete variable domain is NAGVMQNPRHLVRRRGQEARLRCSPMKGHSHVYWYRQLPEEGLKFMVYLQKENIIDESGMPKERFSAEFPKEGPSILRIQQVVRGDSAAYFCASSPPSSGANVLTFGAGSRLTVL.

With regard to this clone: Other DNA sequences within the sample encode an identical CDR3. This sequence joins TRBV18 and TRBJ2-5; TRBD2 aligns across 8 bases. J lost 5 bases, V lost 2 bases, and 1 base had no gene match. This CDR3 has 13 amino acids. Per germline, CDR1 KGHSH and CDR2 LQKENI. CDR3 region: CASSPSSGETQYF. The CDR3 coding sequence is TGTGCCAGCTCACCATCTAGCGGGGAGACCCAGTACTTC.

The chain employs TRBV18 and TRBJ2-5, with D perhaps matching TRBD1 or TRBD2 (5 bases each). The V end lost 3 bases, the J end lost 4 bases, and 12 bases lay between the germline ends. Germline V gene lookup returns CDR1 KGHSH and CDR2 LQKENI. The CDR3 spans 14 residues. The CDR3 loop reads CASSPSVGTETQYF. In nucleotides, the CDR3 is TGTGCCAGCTCACCGTCGGTAGGGACAGAGACCCAGTACTTC.

This clone occurred once. The chain recombines TRBV7-9 with TRBJ2-1; TRBD2 matches at 8 bases. The CDR3 length is 12 residues. From germline, CDR1 is SEHNR and CDR2 FQNEAQ (reference sequence). Trimming removed 6 bases from V and 13 bases from J; junction bases left unmatched: 8. This CDR3 reads CASSVSGTSQFF. The DNA for the CDR3 is TGTGCCAGCAGTGTTAGCGGGACCTCCCAGTTCTTC.

The chain is built from TRBV27 and TRBJ2-2; the D gene is possibly TRBD2 (6 bases). The length of the CDR3 is 17 residues. Germline CDR1 is MNHEY and CDR2 is SMNVEV (reference sequence). V was clipped by 6 bases and J by 0 bases, with 17 bases between them. This CDR3 reads CASRIFSAGSNTGELFF. In DNA form, the CDR3 reads TGTGCCAGCAGAATCTTTTCGGCGGGGTCGAACACCGGGGAGCTGTTTTTT.

This chain links TRBV11-2 with TRBJ2-6; D uncertain. There are 15 residues in the CDR3. CDR1 and CDR2 (germline): SGHAT, FQNNGV. The V end lost 3 bases, the J end lost 0 bases, and 6 bases lay between the germline ends. The CDR3 region is CASSFSRSGANVLTF. CDR3 DNA: TGTGCCAGCAGCTTTAGTCGCTCTGGGGCCAACGTCCTGACTTTC. The full variable domain, completed using reference TRBV11-2 and TRBJ2-6, is EAGVAQSPRYKIIEKRQSVAFWCNPISGHATLYWYQQILGQGPKLLIQFQNNGVVDDSQLPKDRFSAERLKGVDSTLKIQPAKLEDSAVYLCASSFSRSGANVLTFGAGSRLTVL.

The chain recombines TRBV5-4 with TRBJ2-2, with a weak D call TRBD1 (5 bases). Germline-derived CDR1 and CDR2 are SGHNT and YYREEE (reference sequence). With 4 bases removed from V and 4 bases from J, the gap between germline ends came to 8 bases. This CDR3 has 13 residues. CDR3 region: CASSTQGTGELFF. CDR3 in DNA: TGTGCCAGCAGCACCCAGGGCACCGGGGAGCTGTTTTTT.

This clone came up a few times. The chain employs TRBV5-6 and TRBJ2-7; tentative D call: TRBD1 (6 bases). Looked up from germline, CDR1 is SGHDT and CDR2 is YYEEEE. V lost 2 bases and J lost 1, with 10 bases in between. The CDR3 runs 14 residues. CDR3 residues: CASSFDGQSYEQYF. The CDR3 DNA reads as TGTGCCAGCAGCTTCGACGGACAGTCCTACGAGCAGTACTTC.